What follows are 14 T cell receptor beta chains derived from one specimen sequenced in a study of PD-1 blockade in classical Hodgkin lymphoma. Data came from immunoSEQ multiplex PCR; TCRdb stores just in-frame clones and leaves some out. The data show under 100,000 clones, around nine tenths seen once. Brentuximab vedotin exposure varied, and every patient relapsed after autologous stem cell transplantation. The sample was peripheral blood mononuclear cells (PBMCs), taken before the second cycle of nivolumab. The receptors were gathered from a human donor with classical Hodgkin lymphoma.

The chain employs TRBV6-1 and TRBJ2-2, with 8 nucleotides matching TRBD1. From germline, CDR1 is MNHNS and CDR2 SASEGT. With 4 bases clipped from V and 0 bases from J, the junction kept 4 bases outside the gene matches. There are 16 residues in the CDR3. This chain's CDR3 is CASSVGQGPNTGELFF. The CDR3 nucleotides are TGTGCCAGCAGTGTCGGACAGGGCCCGAACACCGGGGAGCTGTTTTTT.

DNA for the CDR3: TGTGCCAGCAGTGCACAGGGATATCAGCCCCAGCATTTT. This encodes CASSAQGYQPQHF. V and J are TRBV27 and TRBJ1-5; a possible D gene is TRBD1 (6 bases). The CDR3 loop spans 13 amino acids. Germline V lookup: CDR1 MNHEY, CDR2 SMNVEV (reference sequence). Deletions cut 5 bases from V and 5 bases from J, with 10 bases between.

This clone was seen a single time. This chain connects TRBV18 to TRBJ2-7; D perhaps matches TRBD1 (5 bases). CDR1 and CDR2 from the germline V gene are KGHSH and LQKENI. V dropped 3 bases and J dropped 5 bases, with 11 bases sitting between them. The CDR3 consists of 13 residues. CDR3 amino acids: CASSPQGGNEQYF. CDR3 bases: TGTGCCAGCTCACCCCAGGGTGGTAACGAGCAGTACTTC. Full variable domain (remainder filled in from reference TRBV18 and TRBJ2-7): NAGVMQNPRHLVRRRGQEARLRCSPMKGHSHVYWYRQLPEEGLKFMVYLQKENIIDESGMPKERFSAEFPKEGPSILRIQQVVRGDSAAYFCASSPQGGNEQYFGPGTRLTVT.

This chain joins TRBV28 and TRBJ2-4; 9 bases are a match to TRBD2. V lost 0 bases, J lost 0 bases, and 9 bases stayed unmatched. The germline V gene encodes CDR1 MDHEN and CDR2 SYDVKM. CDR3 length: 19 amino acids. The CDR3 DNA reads TGTGCCAGCAGTTTATGGGCGGCTAGCGGGGACATAGCCAAAAACATTCAGTACTTC. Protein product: CASSLWAASGDIAKNIQYF. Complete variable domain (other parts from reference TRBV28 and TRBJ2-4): DVKVTQSSRYLVKRTGEKVFLECVQDMDHENMFWYRQDPGLGLRLIYFSYDVKMKEKGDIPEGYSVSREKKERFSLILESASTNQTSMYLCASSLWAASGDIAKNIQYFGAGTRLSVL.

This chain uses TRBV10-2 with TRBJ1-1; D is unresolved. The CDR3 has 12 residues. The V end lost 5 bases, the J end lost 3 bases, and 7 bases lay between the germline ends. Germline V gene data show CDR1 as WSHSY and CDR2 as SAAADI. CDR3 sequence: CASSSGDTEAFF. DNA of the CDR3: TGCGCCAGCAGTTCTGGGGACACTGAAGCTTTCTTT.

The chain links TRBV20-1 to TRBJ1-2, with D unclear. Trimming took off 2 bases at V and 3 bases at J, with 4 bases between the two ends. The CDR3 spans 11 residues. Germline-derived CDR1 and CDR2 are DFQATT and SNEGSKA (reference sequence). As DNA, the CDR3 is TGCAGTGCTAGATACGACTATGGCTACACCTTC. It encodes CSARYDYGYTF.

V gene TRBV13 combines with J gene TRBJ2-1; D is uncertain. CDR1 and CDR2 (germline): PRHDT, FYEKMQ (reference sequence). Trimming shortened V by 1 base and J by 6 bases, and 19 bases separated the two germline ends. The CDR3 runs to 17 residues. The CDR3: CASSLARVWGFANEQFF. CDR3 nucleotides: TGTGCCAGCAGCTTAGCTCGAGTGTGGGGTTTCGCCAATGAGCAGTTCTTC.

The DNA for the CDR3 is TGTGCCAGCTCACGACCGACAGGGGGCCCGTACAATGAGCAGTTCTTC. It codes for CASSRPTGGPYNEQFF. J is TRBJ2-1 and V is TRBV18; TRBD1 matches 10 bases. The CDR3 is 16 residues long. The J segment lost 4 bases and the V segment lost 4 bases, leaving 7 bases of the junction unmatched. The germline CDR1 and CDR2 sequences are KGHSH and LQKENI.

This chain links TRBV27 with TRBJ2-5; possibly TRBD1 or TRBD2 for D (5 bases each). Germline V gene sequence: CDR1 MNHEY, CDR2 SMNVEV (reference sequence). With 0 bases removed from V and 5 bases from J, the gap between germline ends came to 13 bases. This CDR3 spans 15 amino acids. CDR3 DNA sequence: TGTGCCAGCAGTTTATCGTGGGGGATGGGGGAGACCCAGTACTTC. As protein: CASSLSWGMGETQYF.

In nucleotides, the CDR3 is TGTGCCAGCTCACCACCAAGCCGTTCCAGTGAGCAGTTCTTC. Translating it yields CASSPPSRSSEQFF. V gene TRBV18 combines with J gene TRBJ2-1, with no clear D. Germline lookup yields CDR1 KGHSH and CDR2 LQKENI. The CDR3 extends over 14 amino acids. Trimming cost V 0 bases and J 9 bases, with 12 bases left between them.

CDR3 amino acids: CASSLQGTWSYNEQFF. The CDR3 nucleotides are TGTGCCAGCAGTTTACAGGGAACATGGTCCTACAATGAGCAGTTCTTC. V and J are TRBV27 and TRBJ2-1, with TRBD1 as a possible D gene (5 bases). The CDR3 is 16 amino acids. The ends were cut back, 2 bases at V and 1 base at J, with 12 bases in the middle. Germline CDR1 and CDR2: MNHEY and SMNVEV (reference sequence).

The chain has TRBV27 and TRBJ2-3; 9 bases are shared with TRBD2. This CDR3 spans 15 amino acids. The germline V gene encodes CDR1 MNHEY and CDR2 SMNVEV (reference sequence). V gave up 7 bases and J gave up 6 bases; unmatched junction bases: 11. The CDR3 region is CASTRAGGKSDTQYF. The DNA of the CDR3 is TGTGCCAGCACTCGGGCGGGAGGGAAGTCGGATACGCAGTATTTT.

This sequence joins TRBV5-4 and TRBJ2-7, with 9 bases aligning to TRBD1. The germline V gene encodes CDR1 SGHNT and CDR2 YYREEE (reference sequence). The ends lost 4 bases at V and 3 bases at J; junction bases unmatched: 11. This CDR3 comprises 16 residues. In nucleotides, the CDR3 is TGTGCCAGCAGCACAAGGGACAGGGAACCCCTCTACGAGCAGTACTTC. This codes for CASSTRDREPLYEQYF.

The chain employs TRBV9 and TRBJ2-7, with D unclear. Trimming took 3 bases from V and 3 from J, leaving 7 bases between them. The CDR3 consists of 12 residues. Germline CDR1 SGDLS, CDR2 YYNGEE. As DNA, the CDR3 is TGTGCCAGCAGCGGTGACGGCTACGAGCAGTACTTC. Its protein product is CASSGDGYEQYF.